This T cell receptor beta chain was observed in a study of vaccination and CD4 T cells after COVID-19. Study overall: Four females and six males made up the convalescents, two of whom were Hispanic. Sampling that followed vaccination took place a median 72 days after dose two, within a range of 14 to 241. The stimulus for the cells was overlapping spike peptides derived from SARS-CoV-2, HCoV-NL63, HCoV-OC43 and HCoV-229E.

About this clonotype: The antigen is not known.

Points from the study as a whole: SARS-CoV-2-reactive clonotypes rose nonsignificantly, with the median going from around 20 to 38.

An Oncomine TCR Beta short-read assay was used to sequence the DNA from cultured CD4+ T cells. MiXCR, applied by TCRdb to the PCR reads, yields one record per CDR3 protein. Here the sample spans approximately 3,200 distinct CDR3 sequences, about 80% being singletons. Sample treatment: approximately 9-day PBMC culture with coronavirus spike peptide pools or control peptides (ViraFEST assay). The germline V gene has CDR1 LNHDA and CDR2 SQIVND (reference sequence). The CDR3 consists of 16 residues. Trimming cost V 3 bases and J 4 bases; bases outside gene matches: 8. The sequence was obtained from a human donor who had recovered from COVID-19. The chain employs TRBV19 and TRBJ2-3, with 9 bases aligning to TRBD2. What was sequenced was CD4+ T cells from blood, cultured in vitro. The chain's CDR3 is CASSILLAGWADTQYF. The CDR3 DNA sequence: TGTGCCAGTAGTATCCTCCTAGCGGGGTGGGCAGATACGCAGTATTTT.